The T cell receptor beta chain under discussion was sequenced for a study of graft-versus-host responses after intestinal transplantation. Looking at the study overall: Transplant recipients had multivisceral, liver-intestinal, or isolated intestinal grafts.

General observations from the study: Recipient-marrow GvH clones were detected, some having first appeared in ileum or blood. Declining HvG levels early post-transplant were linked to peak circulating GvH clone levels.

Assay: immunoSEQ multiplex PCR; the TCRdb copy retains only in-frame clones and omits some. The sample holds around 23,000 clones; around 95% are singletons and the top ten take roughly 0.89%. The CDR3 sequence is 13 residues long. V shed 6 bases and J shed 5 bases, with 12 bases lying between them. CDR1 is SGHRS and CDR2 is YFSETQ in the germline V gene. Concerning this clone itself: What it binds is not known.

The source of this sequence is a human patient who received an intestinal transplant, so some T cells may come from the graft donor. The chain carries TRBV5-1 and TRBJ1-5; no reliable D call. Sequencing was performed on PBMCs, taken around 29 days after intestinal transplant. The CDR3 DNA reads TGCGCCAGCAAATCCCTGCCGGATCAGCCCCAGCATTTT. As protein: CASKSLPDQPQHF.